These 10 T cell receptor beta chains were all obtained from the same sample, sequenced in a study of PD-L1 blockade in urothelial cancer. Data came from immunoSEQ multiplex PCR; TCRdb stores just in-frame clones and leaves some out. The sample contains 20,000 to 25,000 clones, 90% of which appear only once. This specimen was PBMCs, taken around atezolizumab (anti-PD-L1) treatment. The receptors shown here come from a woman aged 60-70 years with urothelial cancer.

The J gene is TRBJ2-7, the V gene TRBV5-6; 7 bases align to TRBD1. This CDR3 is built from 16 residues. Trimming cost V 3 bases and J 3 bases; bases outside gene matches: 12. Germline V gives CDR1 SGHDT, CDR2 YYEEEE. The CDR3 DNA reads TGTGCCAGCAGCTCGGCCCCACAGGGGATAGGCTACGAGCAGTACTTC. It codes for CASSSAPQGIGYEQYF.

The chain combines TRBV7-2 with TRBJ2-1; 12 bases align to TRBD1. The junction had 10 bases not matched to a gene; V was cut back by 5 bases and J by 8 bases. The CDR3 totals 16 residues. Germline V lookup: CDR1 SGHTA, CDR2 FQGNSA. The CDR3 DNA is TGTGCCAGCAGCCGAATCTCCGGGACAGGGGGCCATGAGCAGTTCTTC. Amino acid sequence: CASSRISGTGGHEQFF.

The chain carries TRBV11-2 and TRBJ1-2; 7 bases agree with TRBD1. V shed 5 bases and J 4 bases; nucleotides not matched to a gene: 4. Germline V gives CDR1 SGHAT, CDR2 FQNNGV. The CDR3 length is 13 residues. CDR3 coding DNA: TGTGCCAGCAGCCGGGGACAGCCCTATGGCTACACCTTC. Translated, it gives CASSRGQPYGYTF.

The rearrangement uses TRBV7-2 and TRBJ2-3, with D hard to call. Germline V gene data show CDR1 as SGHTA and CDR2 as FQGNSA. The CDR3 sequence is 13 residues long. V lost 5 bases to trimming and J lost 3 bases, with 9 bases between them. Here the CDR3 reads CASSPLSTDTQYF. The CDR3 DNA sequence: TGTGCCAGCAGCCCCTTATCTACAGATACGCAGTATTTT.

This CDR3 is CASSLIQNTGELFF. As DNA, the CDR3 is TGTGCCAGCAGCCTGATACAGAACACCGGGGAGCTGTTTTTT. The J gene is TRBJ2-2, the V gene TRBV5-6; no reliable D call. Germline-derived CDR1 and CDR2 are SGHDT and YYEEEE. Trimming took off 4 bases at V and 1 base at J, with 8 bases between the two ends. This CDR3 comprises 14 residues. Filled out from reference TRBV5-6 and TRBJ2-2, the complete variable domain reads DAGVTQSPTHLIKTRGQQVTLRCSPKSGHDTVSWYQQALGQGPQFIFQYYEEEERQRGNFPDRFSGHQFPNYSSELNVNALLLGDSALYLCASSLIQNTGELFFGEGSRLTVL.

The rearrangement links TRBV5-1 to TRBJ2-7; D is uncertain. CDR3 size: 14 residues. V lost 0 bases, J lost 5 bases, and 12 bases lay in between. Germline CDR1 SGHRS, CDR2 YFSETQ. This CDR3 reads CASSLVGPPNEQYF. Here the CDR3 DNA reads TGCGCCAGCAGCTTGGTTGGGCCACCCAACGAGCAGTACTTC.

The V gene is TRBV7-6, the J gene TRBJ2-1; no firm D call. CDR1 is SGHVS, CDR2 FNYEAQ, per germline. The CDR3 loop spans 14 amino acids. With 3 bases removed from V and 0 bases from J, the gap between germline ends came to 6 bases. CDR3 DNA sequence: TGTGCCAGCAGCTTTTCCATCTCCTACAATGAGCAGTTCTTC. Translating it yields CASSFSISYNEQFF. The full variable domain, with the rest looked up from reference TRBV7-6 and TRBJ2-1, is GAGVSQSPRYKVTKRGQDVALRCDPISGHVSLYWYRQALGQGPEFLTYFNYEAQQDKSGLPNDRFSAERPEGSISTLTIQRTEQRDSAMYRCASSFSISYNEQFFGPGTRLTVL.

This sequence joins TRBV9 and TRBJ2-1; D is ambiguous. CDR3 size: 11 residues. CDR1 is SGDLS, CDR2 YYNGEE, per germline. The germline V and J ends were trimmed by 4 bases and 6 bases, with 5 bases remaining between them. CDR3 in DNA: TGTGCCAGCAGCCTATTCAATGAGCAGTTCTTC. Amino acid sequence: CASSLFNEQFF.

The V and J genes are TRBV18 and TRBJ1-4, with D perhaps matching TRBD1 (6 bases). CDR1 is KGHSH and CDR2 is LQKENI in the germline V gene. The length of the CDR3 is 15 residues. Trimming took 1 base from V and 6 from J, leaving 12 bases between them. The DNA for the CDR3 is TGTGCCAGCTCACCACGGGGGGGCGGTGATGAAAAACTGTTTTTT. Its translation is CASSPRGGGDEKLFF.

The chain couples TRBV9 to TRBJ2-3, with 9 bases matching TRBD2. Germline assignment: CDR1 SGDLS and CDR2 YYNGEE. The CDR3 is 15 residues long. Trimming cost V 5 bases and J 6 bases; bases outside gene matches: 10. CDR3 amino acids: CASSSGSGLSDTQYF. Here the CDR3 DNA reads TGTGCCAGCAGTAGCGGGAGCGGGTTATCGGATACGCAGTATTTT.